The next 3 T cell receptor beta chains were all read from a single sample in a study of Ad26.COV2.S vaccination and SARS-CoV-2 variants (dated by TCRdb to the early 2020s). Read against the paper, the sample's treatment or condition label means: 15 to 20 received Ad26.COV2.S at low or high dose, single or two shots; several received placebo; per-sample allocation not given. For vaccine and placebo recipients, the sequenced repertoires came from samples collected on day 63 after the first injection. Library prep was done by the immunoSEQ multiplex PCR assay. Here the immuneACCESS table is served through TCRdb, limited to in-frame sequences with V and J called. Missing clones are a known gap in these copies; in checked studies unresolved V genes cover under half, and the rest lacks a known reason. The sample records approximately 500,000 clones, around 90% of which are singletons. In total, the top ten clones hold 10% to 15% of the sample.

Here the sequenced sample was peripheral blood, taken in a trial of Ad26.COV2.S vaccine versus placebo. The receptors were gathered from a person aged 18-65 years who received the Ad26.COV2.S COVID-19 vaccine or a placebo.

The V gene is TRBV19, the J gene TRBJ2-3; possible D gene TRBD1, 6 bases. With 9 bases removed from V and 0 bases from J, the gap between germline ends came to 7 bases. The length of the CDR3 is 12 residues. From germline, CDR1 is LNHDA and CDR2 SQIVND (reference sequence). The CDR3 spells CASRGSTDTQYF. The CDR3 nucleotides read TGTGCCAGCAGGGGCAGCACAGATACGCAGTATTTT.

The CDR3 DNA follows: TGTGCCAGCAGCCCTTGGGGCCCCCAGTATGAGCAGTTCTTC. Translating gives CASSPWGPQYEQFF. The rearrangement uses TRBV7-3 and TRBJ2-1, with a possible D match to TRBD1 (5 bases). CDR1 SGHTA and CDR2 FQGTGA come from the germline V gene. This CDR3 comprises 14 residues. Trimming shortened V by 5 bases and J by 8 bases, and 16 bases separated the two germline ends. The full variable domain, completed using reference TRBV7-3 and TRBJ2-1, is GAGVSQTPSNKVTEKGKYVELRCDPISGHTALYWYRQSLGQGPEFLIYFQGTGAADDSGLPNDRFFAVRPEGSVSTLKIQRTERGDSAVYLCASSPWGPQYEQFFGPGTRLTVL.

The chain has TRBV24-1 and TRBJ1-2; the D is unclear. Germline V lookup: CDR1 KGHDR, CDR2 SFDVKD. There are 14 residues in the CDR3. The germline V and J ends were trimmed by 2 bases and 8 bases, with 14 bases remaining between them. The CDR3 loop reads CATSDSGVDKGYTF. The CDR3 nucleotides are TGTGCCACCAGTGATTCGGGCGTCGACAAAGGCTACACCTTC.